A selection of T cell receptor beta chains follows, all from one sample in a study of T cell responses to AZD1222 COVID-19 vaccine. Measured with immunoSEQ multiplex PCR; TCRdb has only the in-frame clones, and not every one. The profile shows approximately 160,000 clones, 75% to 90% of them singletons. The specimen comprised peripheral blood, sampled on day 0 of AZD1222 vaccination. These receptor sequences come from an adult in good health. Both conserved end residues are part of each CDR3. D genes are given only for firm matches. Size tells how often a clone was seen (once, few, many) or the class of an expanded clone, and some rows leave it out.

clone size	V gene	J gene	D gene	CDR3 DNA	CDR3 protein
-	TRBV5-6	TRBJ1-6	-	TGTGCCAGCAGCGAAACCCCCTTTCGGGCAATTGATTCACCCCTCCACTTT	CASSETPFRAIDSPLHF
-	TRBV6-5	TRBJ2-7	-	TGTGCCAGCAGCCAAGACAGTGTCTACGAGCAGTACTTC	CASSQDSVYEQYF
-	TRBV3-1/TRBV3-2	TRBJ1-5	-	TGTGCCAGCAGCCAAGATGGATCAGGCAATCAGCCCCAGCATTTT	CASSQDGSGNQPQHF
-	TRBV19	TRBJ1-4	TRBD1	TGTGCCAGTAACGAGGGGGCTTTGAATGAAAAACTGTTTTTT	CASNEGALNEKLFF
-	TRBV28	TRBJ1-6	-	TGTGCCGTAGGGGGTTTTCCTAATTCACCCCTCCACTTT	CAVGGFPNSPLHF
-	TRBV19	TRBJ2-4	TRBD1	TGTGCCAGTAGTACCTTCGGGACAGAACAGATATTAAACATTCAGTACTTC	CASSTFGTEQILNIQYF
-	TRBV7-2	TRBJ1-1	-	TGTGCCAGCAGCAAAGGAGGACGGCTGGACACTGAAGCTTTCTTT	CASSKGGRLDTEAFF
few	TRBV6-2/TRBV6-3	TRBJ1-2	-	TGTGCCAGCAGTTACGGTACAGGTACCACTTATGGCTACACCTTC	CASSYGTGTTYGYTF
-	TRBV5-4	TRBJ2-1	TRBD2	TGTGCCAGCAGCCCGGGACTAGCGGGAAGCTCCTACAATGAGCAGTTCTTC	CASSPGLAGSSYNEQFF
once	TRBV6-5	TRBJ1-1	-	TGTGCCAGCAGTTACAGGGAGACTGAAGCTTTCTTT	CASSYRETEAFF
-	TRBV7-9	TRBJ1-5	-	TGTGCCAGCAGCAAGTCCGGGGAAAGGGGTCAGCCCCAGCATTTT	CASSKSGERGQPQHF
-	TRBV12-5	TRBJ1-5	-	TGTGCTAGTGGTTTGGTACTCGGCAAGATCGATCAGCCCCAGCATTTT	CASGLVLGKIDQPQHF
once	TRBV5-1	TRBJ1-1	-	TGCGCCAGCAGCACCCAGAATCCTCCCGTCACTGAAGCTTTCTTT	CASSTQNPPVTEAFF
-	TRBV6-5	TRBJ1-4	-	TGTGCCAGCAGTTACTCCACAGCTTCTAATGAAAAACTGTTTTTT	CASSYSTASNEKLFF
-	TRBV4-1	TRBJ1-1	-	TGCGCCAGCAGCCAAGATAATTGGTCGGGTGGCAGGGATAAAGGGGTCTTT	CASSQDNWSGGRDKGVF
-	TRBV19	TRBJ2-1	-	TGTGCCAGTAGTATCCAAGGGGGGAGAACCTACAATGAGCAGTTCTTC	CASSIQGGRTYNEQFF
-	TRBV29-1	TRBJ1-1	-	TGCAGCGCGGGAGACAGCGAAGCTTTCTTT	CSAGDSEAFF
-	TRBV3-1/TRBV3-2	TRBJ1-1	-	TGTGCCAGCAGCCAAGTGGGGGGGGACACTGAAGCTTTCTTT	CASSQVGGDTEAFF
few	TRBV5-6	TRBJ1-5	-	TGTGCCAGCAGCTCAGGACAAAGCAATCAGCCCCAGCATTTT	CASSSGQSNQPQHF
-	TRBV19	TRBJ2-7	TRBD2	TGTGCCAGCCCGGGACTAGCGGGAGTGGCCTACGAGCAGTACTTC	CASPGLAGVAYEQYF
-	TRBV14	TRBJ2-1	TRBD2	TGTGCCAGCAGCCACAGAACTAGCGGGCGGAGCTCCTACAATGAGCAGTTCTTC	CASSHRTSGRSSYNEQFF
-	TRBV28	TRBJ1-5	-	TGTGCCAGCAGTTCTTTCCAGTTCGAGGTAACCCAGCCCCAGCATTTT	CASSSFQFEVTQPQHF
-	TRBV2	TRBJ1-2	-	TGTGCCAGCAGTGAAGAAAAGGTGGCAGGGGATGGCTACACCTTC	CASSEEKVAGDGYTF
-	TRBV28	TRBJ2-7	-	TGTGCCAGCAGTTTCAGCACGTACGAGCAGTACTTC	CASSFSTYEQYF
few	TRBV5-1	TRBJ1-5	TRBD1	TGCGCCAGCAGCTTGGACGGGACAGGGGCCCCAGGGCCCCAGCATTTT	CASSLDGTGAPGPQHF
once	TRBV15	TRBJ2-2	-	TGTGCCACCAGCAGAGTCGGGACCGGGGAGCTGTTTTTT	CATSRVGTGELFF
-	TRBV5-1	TRBJ2-1	-	TGCGCCAGCAGCTCGGTCGGGGAGACCTACAATGAGCAGTTCTTC	CASSSVGETYNEQFF
-	TRBV9	TRBJ2-5	-	TGTGCCAGCAGCGTAGGGGAAGGGGGATTAGGGACCCAGTACTTC	CASSVGEGGLGTQYF
-	TRBV5-1	TRBJ2-3	-	TGCGCCAGCAGCTTGGCCGAGGCCGGGGGGCGCACAGATACGCAGTATTTT	CASSLAEAGGRTDTQYF
-	TRBV5-4	TRBJ2-5	-	TGTGCCAGCAGCCGTGGACAGCAAGAGACCCAGTACTTC	CASSRGQQETQYF
-	TRBV5-6	TRBJ2-3	-	TGTGCCAGCAGCTCATGGACACCTCGCACAGATACGCAGTATTTT	CASSSWTPRTDTQYF
once	TRBV5-1	TRBJ1-1	-	TGCGCCAGCAGCTTGGAAAGGACAACACCGAACACTGAAGCTTTCTTT	CASSLERTTPNTEAFF
-	TRBV19	TRBJ1-1	-	TGTGCCAGTAGTCCGGTGGGAACTGAAGCTTTCTTT	CASSPVGTEAFF
-	TRBV5-1	TRBJ1-2	TRBD1	TGCGCCAGCAGCCCGGGACAGTACTATGGCTACACCTTC	CASSPGQYYGYTF
-	TRBV13	TRBJ2-7	TRBD2	TGTGCCAGCAGGACTAGCGGGAGGGCCTACGAGCAGTACTTC	CASRTSGRAYEQYF
once	TRBV28	TRBJ1-5	TRBD1	TGTGCCAGCAGTGAACGACAGGGGGTTAGGGGCAATCAGCCCCAGCATTTT	CASSERQGVRGNQPQHF
-	TRBV11-2	TRBJ1-1	TRBD1	TGTGCCAGCAGCCGGGACAGGGGTGGCACTGAAGCTTTCTTT	CASSRDRGGTEAFF
-	TRBV29-1	TRBJ1-3	-	TGCAGCGTTGAGGGGGTGGGATCGGGAAACACCATATATTTT	CSVEGVGSGNTIYF
once	TRBV3-1/TRBV3-2	TRBJ1-6	-	TGTGCCAGCAGCCAATTGGCAGGCTCTCCACCCCTCCACTTT	CASSQLAGSPPLHF
few	TRBV7-2	TRBJ2-1	-	TGTGCCAGCAGGACGGACAAGTCTTTCAATGAGCAGTTCTTC	CASRTDKSFNEQFF
-	TRBV5-1	TRBJ2-7	TRBD1	TGCGCCAGCAGCACCCTAGGACAGGGCTCCTACGAGCAGTACTTC	CASSTLGQGSYEQYF
-	TRBV7-3	TRBJ1-1	-	TGTGCCAGCAGCCTCTCCGGGGGGGCCTCTGAAGCTTTCTTT	CASSLSGGASEAFF
-	TRBV9	TRBJ2-1	-	TGTGCCAGCAGCGCGGGGGCCGCCTACAATGAGCAGTTCTTC	CASSAGAAYNEQFF
-	TRBV6-4	TRBJ2-7	TRBD1	TGTGCCAGCAGTGAAGGTGGACAGGGGTCCGAGCAGTACTTC	CASSEGGQGSEQYF
-	TRBV5-5	TRBJ1-1	-	TGTGCCAGCAGCCTACCGGGCAGCTTGAACACTGAAGCTTTCTTT	CASSLPGSLNTEAFF
once	TRBV12-3/TRBV12-4	TRBJ2-5	TRBD2	TGTGCCAGCAGTTGGGGACTAGCGGACAGGGGGTACTTC	CASSWGLADRGYF
-	TRBV25-1	TRBJ1-2	TRBD1	TGTGCCAGCAGTGTCCTGGGGACAGGGGGTGTTGGCTACACCTTC	CASSVLGTGGVGYTF
-	TRBV5-5	TRBJ2-7	-	TGTGCCAGCAGCCCCGACCTGCTTCCGGGCGAGCAGTACTTC	CASSPDLLPGEQYF
few	TRBV5-8	TRBJ2-1	-	TGTGCCAGCAGCTTAGCCGGACAAAGCTACAATGAGCAGTTCTTC	CASSLAGQSYNEQFF
once	TRBV15	TRBJ1-6	-	TGTGCCACCAGCAGACGACAGATTATCTATAATTCACCCCTCCACTTT	CATSRRQIIYNSPLHF
-	TRBV9	TRBJ2-1	-	TGTGCCAGCAGCGTAGGGACAACGTCCTACAATGAGCAGTTCTTC	CASSVGTTSYNEQFF
-	TRBV19	TRBJ1-1	-	TGTGCCAGTTCAAACAGGGTGTCGCTACCGAACACTGAAGCTTTCTTT	CASSNRVSLPNTEAFF
-	TRBV6-5	TRBJ1-1	-	TGTGCCAGCAGTTACTCGTGGACAGTGAACACTGAAGCTTTCTTT	CASSYSWTVNTEAFF
-	TRBV6-4	TRBJ1-1	-	TGTGCCAGCAGTGACCGTAGTCAGGGGCAGGCTTTCTTT	CASSDRSQGQAFF
-	TRBV5-1	TRBJ2-2	-	TGCGCCAGCAGCCATGGGGGTTTGAAAGGGTCCGGGGAGCTGTTTTTT	CASSHGGLKGSGELFF